The next 22 T cell receptor beta chains were all read from a single sample in a study of prognosis after radiotherapy for stage I lung cancer. Multiplex PCR, run in two rounds, amplified TCR beta CDR3 from genomic DNA. For every TRBV and TRBJ gene, a specific primer was used in first-round PCR. TCRdb re-called the multiplex PCR reads with MiXCR, one entry per CDR3 protein. The sample comprises fewer than 35,000 distinct CDR3 sequences, over 45% of which are singletons, and 15% to 20% rests with the top ten. Source: PBMCs, taken before or after stereotactic body radiation therapy (not recorded which). These receptors all stem from a donor aged 50 or older with non-small cell lung cancer.

This clonotype was counted ten times or more. The chain combines TRBV7-9 with TRBJ2-2, with TRBD1 matching over 7 bases. Germline CDR1 SEHNR, CDR2 FQNEAQ (reference sequence). CDR3 length equals 15 residues. V was pared by 5 bases and J by 0 bases, with 3 bases of the junction left unmatched. CDR3 bases: TGTGCCAGCAGCCCCGGGACAGCGAACACCGGGGAGCTGTTTTTT. Translation gives CASSPGTANTGELFF.

This clonotype was seen at least ten times. The chain employs TRBV24-1 and TRBJ2-7, with TRBD2 as a possible D gene (6 bases). Trimming pared 3 bases from V and 4 bases from J, leaving 9 bases between. There are 13 residues in the CDR3. Germline CDR1 reads KGHDR; CDR2 reads SFDVKD. The CDR3 loop reads CATSDRTTYEQYF. CDR3 DNA: TGTGCCACCAGTGATAGGACTACTTACGAGCAGTACTTC.

This clonotype has ten or more counts. The chain carries TRBV5-1 and TRBJ2-1; D possibly corresponds to TRBD2 (6 bases). The CDR3 has 15 residues. Germline V lookup: CDR1 SGHRS, CDR2 YFSETQ. V lost 2 bases and J lost 1, with 10 bases in between. Here the CDR3 reads CASSLQAGSYNEQFF. The DNA for the CDR3 is TGCGCCAGCAGCTTACAGGCGGGGTCCTACAATGAGCAGTTCTTC.

With regard to this clonotype: A read error may produce the germline difference seen at one junction end. The rearrangement joins TRBV6-1 to TRBJ1-1; possibly TRBD1 for D (5 bases). Germline CDR1 MNHNS, CDR2 SASEGT. This CDR3 has 13 amino acids. CDR3 amino acids: CARHRGADTEALF. The CDR3 DNA sequence: TGTGCCAGACATAGGGGAGCGGACACTGAAGCTTTGTTT.

The V and J genes are TRBV11-2 and TRBJ2-1; possibly TRBD2 for D (6 bases). The CDR3 runs to 16 residues. Looked up from germline, CDR1 is SGHAT and CDR2 is FQNNGV. V dropped 2 bases and J dropped 10 bases, with 21 bases sitting between them. In DNA, the CDR3 is TGTGCCAGCAGCTTACCGACTAGTCGCTTTGCGGAAGAGCAGTTCTTC. This sequence encodes CASSLPTSRFAEEQFF.

This clonotype was found many times. The chain is built from TRBV28 and TRBJ1-2; D possibly corresponds to TRBD1 (6 bases). Trimming cost V 3 bases and J 8 bases, with 13 bases left between them. Germline values: CDR1 MDHEN, CDR2 SYDVKM. The CDR3 is made up of 13 amino acids. Here the CDR3 DNA reads TGTGCCAGCAGTTTGGGCAGGGGTAGGGGCTACACCTTC. It encodes CASSLGRGRGYTF.

This clonotype has at least ten counts. The chain uses TRBV5-1 and TRBJ2-5; D remains ambiguous. The length of the CDR3 is 13 residues. Trimming shortened V by 3 bases and J by 5 bases, and 11 bases separated the two germline ends. The V gene's germline CDR1 is SGHRS and CDR2 YFSETQ. CDR3 in DNA: TGCGCCAGCAGCTATGAACTAACGGAGACCCAGTACTTC. Translated: CASSYELTETQYF.

There are many counts of this clonotype. The chain carries TRBV19 and TRBJ2-7; D is unresolved. Germline assignment: CDR1 LNHDA and CDR2 SQIVND (reference sequence). CDR3 length equals 13 residues. V shed 1 base and J shed 7 bases, with 11 bases lying between them. CDR3 bases: TGTGCCAGTAGTATAGGGCGGCTCGCTGAGCAGTACTTC. Encoded protein: CASSIGRLAEQYF. Together with reference TRBV19 and TRBJ2-7, the CDR3 gives the full variable domain: DGGITQSPKYLFRKEGQNVTLSCEQNLNHDAMYWYRQDPGQGLRLIYYSQIVNDFQKGDIAEGYSVSREKKESFPLTVTSAQKNPTAFYLCASSIGRLAEQYFGPGTRLTVT.

Regarding this clonotype: A far bigger clonotype differs at one base, so this is likely a read error. The chain uses TRBV7-6 and TRBJ2-5, with 10 bases identical to TRBD2. The J call could be wrong; TRBJ2-1 is a better fit for the DNA end. The germline CDR1 and CDR2 sequences are SGHVS and FNYEAQ. The CDR3 spans 16 residues. The CDR3 region has the DNA TGTGCCAGCAGCGACCTCGTGGCTAGCGGGAGCAATGAGCAGTTCTTC. This gives the protein CASSDLVASGSNEQFF.

The chain employs TRBV12-3 or TRBV12-4 and TRBJ2-7, with 8 bases aligning to TRBD2. J lost 11 bases, V lost 5 bases, and 14 bases had no gene match. The CDR3 sequence is 14 residues long. As DNA, the CDR3 is TGTGCCAGCAGTGCGGGACTAGTCACCTCTGAGAAGTACTTC. Protein sequence: CASSAGLVTSEKYF.

The chain has TRBV6-1 and TRBJ2-7; the D call may be TRBD1 or TRBD2 (5 bases each). CDR1 and CDR2 from the germline V gene are MNHNS and SASEGT. This CDR3 spans 14 amino acids. Trimming took 5 bases from V and 3 from J, leaving 14 bases between them. Here the CDR3 DNA reads TGTGCCAGCAGTCCCCGGGACGGAGTCTACGAGCAGTACTTC. Its protein is CASSPRDGVYEQYF.

Comments on this clonotype: The conserved final phenylalanine or tryptophan is absent from the CDR3, which likely points to a read error. V and J are TRBV7-2 and TRBJ2-1; no clear D. Between the trimmed V and J ends, which lost 3 bases and 6 bases, there was a span of 3 bases. CDR3 length: 11 amino acids. The germline V gene has CDR1 SGHTA and CDR2 FQGNSA. The CDR3 DNA reads as TGTGCCAGCAGCTTGCCCAATGAGCAGTTCTCC. This translates into CASSLPNEQFS.

This clonotype occurred many times. V gene TRBV5-6 combines with J gene TRBJ2-7; 9 bases are shared with TRBD2. Germline CDR1 is SGHDT and CDR2 is YYEEEE. The junction had 9 bases not matched to a gene; V was cut back by 5 bases and J by 3 bases. This CDR3 is 15 amino acids long. CDR3 DNA sequence: TGTGCCAGCAGATCTTTTAGCGGGAGTGGCTACGAGCAGTACTTC. It yields the protein CASRSFSGSGYEQYF.

V usage is TRBV11-3 and J usage is TRBJ1-3; no reliable D call. Trimming removed 4 bases at V and 9 bases at J, with 10 bases between. From germline, CDR1 is SGHNT and CDR2 YENEEA. The CDR3 contains 12 residues. CDR3 sequence: CASSSGSVTIYF. Here the CDR3 DNA reads TGTGCCAGCAGCTCGGGTAGTGTCACCATATATTTT.

For this clonotype: This likely traces to a read error, being one base from a far larger clone. The chain carries TRBV6-9 and TRBJ2-3, with D unresolved. Between the trimmed V and J ends, which lost 7 bases and 2 bases, there was a span of 7 bases. This CDR3 has 12 residues. Germline V gene lookup returns CDR1 MNHGY and CDR2 SVAAGI. The CDR3 DNA follows: TGTGCCAGCACCGGAACCACAGATACGCAGTATTTT. This codes for CASTGTTDTQYF.

This clonotype was observed a handful of times. The germline gene is not matched at one end of the junction; a read error may be the cause. The chain combines TRBV28 with TRBJ2-6; D remains unclear. This CDR3 is 15 amino acids long. Per germline, CDR1 MDHEN and CDR2 SYDVKM. CDR3 coding DNA: TGTTCCAGCAGCCCCCTGGTTGCCGGGGCCAACGTCCTGACTTTC. It is translated as CSSSPLVAGANVLTF.

This chain uses TRBV7-8 with TRBJ2-3; 10 positions match TRBD2. The CDR3 is 17 residues long. The trim removed 3 bases at V and 2 bases at J, leaving 8 bases unmatched. CDR1 and CDR2 from the germline V gene are SGHVS and FQNEAQ. CDR3 DNA: TGTGCCAGCAGCTTCACCGGGACTAGCGTGATCACAGATACGCAGTATTTT. This translates into CASSFTGTSVITDTQYF.

The chain couples TRBV28 to TRBJ2-1; D is possibly TRBD1 (5 bases). V lost 6 bases to trimming and J lost 4 bases, with 16 bases between them. Germline lookup yields CDR1 MDHEN and CDR2 SYDVKM. CDR3 length equals 15 residues. CDR3 in DNA: TGTGCCAGCAGGCTACCGGTACAGGTTTACAATGAGCAGTTCTTC. Its protein product is CASRLPVQVYNEQFF. The variable domain in full, completed from reference TRBV28 and TRBJ2-1, reads DVKVTQSSRYLVKRTGEKVFLECVQDMDHENMFWYRQDPGLGLRLIYFSYDVKMKEKGDIPEGYSVSREKKERFSLILESASTNQTSMYLCASRLPVQVYNEQFFGPGTRLTVL.

About this clonotype: At one end the junction does not follow the germline gene, possibly because of a read error. The chain combines TRBV30 with TRBJ1-2, with 11 bases that match TRBD1. Germline lookup yields CDR1 GTSNPN and CDR2 SVGIG (reference sequence). The CDR3 sequence is 15 residues long. This CDR3 is CAWKPGQGVNYCYTF. The DNA of the CDR3 is TGTGCCTGGAAACCGGGACAGGGGGTAAACTATTGCTACACCTTC.

This clonotype was recorded only once. This clone may be a read error of a much larger clone one base away. The chain recombines TRBV7-8 with TRBJ1-1; maybe TRBD1 (5 bases). The V and J ends lost 5 bases and 12 bases respectively, with 22 bases between them. This CDR3 comprises 14 residues. CDR1 and CDR2 from the germline V gene are SGHVS and FQNEAQ. CDR3 loop: CASSIRGSGYEPFF. DNA for the CDR3: TGTGCCAGCAGCATCCGGGGCTCGGGATACGAACCTTTCTTT.

As for this clonotype: A far larger clone is just one base off, so this is likely a read error. The chain combines TRBV6-9 with TRBJ2-3; unclear D gene. Germline V gives CDR1 MNHGY, CDR2 SVAAGI. The V gene lost 3 bases and the J gene lost 13 bases, with 17 bases spanning the gap. The CDR3 loop spans 13 amino acids. CDR3 nucleotide sequence: TGTGCCAGCAGTTACGGGTCGAACACTGCGAAGTATTTT. It yields the protein CASSYGSNTAKYF.

This clonotype was counted a single time. A much larger clone differs by one base, so this may be a read error. This chain connects TRBV6-5 to TRBJ2-5, with a weak D call TRBD2 (5 bases). CDR1 MNHEY and CDR2 SVGAGI come from the germline V gene. The CDR3 consists of 14 residues. This chain's CDR3 is CASSYSRRGETKYF. The CDR3 nucleotides read TGTGCCAGCAGTTACTCGAGACGGGGAGAGACCAAGTACTTC.